This T cell receptor beta chain stems from a study of a mutant IDH1 vaccine in newly diagnosed glioma. Study overall: Patients' prior therapy spanned radiotherapy, temozolomide, or both; most underwent both. General study findings and limits: There were vaccine-induced immune responses in about 93% of the patients.

Stated time point: week 35, safety follow-up. Doses comprised 300 ug of mutant IDH1 20-mer peptide each, plus topical imiquimod. Patients carried new grade 3 or 4 IDH1-mutant astrocytomas lacking nuclear ATRX. TCRdb's table, derived via immunoSEQ multiplex PCR, lists solely in-frame clones and lacks some. This table holds 35,000 to 45,000 clones, approximately 83% found once. A note on this clone: What it binds is not known.

The starting material was PBMCs, obtained from a glioma patient whose treatment included an IDH1 peptide vaccine. The TCR originated in a woman between 45 and 60 years old with glioma.

This chain's CDR3 is CASSPATSGGYNEQFF. CDR3 sequence (DNA): TGTGCCAGCAGCCCGGCGACTAGCGGGGGATACAATGAGCAGTTCTTC. The chain joins TRBV5-4 to TRBJ2-1; TRBD2 matches 12 bases. V lost 4 bases, J lost 4 bases, and 6 bases stayed unmatched. CDR3 length equals 16 residues. Germline CDR1 is SGHNT and CDR2 is YYREEE (reference sequence).